Shown below are 32 T cell receptor beta chains from a single sample sequenced in a study of chemoradiotherapy in HPV16-positive cancers. Sequencing used immunoSEQ multiplex PCR; TCRdb keeps in-frame clones, though not all of them. The sample records under 35,000 clones, about 93% being singletons. The specimen was blood, collected from a patient who underwent chemoradiotherapy. The receptors originated from a human donor with HPV-associated anogenital cancer.

This chain connects TRBV7-2 to TRBJ2-5, with 7 bases fitting TRBD2. This CDR3 has 18 residues. The V segment lost 3 bases and the J segment 5 bases; nucleotides outside the gene matches: 18. In germline, CDR1 is SGHTA, CDR2 FQGNSA. The CDR3: CASSLLESARGWRETQYF. DNA for the CDR3: TGTGCCAGCAGCTTGCTCGAGTCAGCGCGGGGGTGGAGGGAGACCCAGTACTTC. Drawing the rest from reference TRBV7-2 and TRBJ2-5, the complete variable domain is GAGVSQSPSNKVTEKGKDVELRCDPISGHTALYWYRQSLGQGLEFLIYFQGNSAPDKSGLPSDRFSAERTGGSVSTLTIQRTQQEDSAVYLCASSLLESARGWRETQYFGPGTRLLVL.

The chain employs TRBV6-6 and TRBJ2-7; D ambiguous. CDR1 and CDR2 (germline): MNHNY, SVGAGI (reference sequence). The CDR3 sequence is 13 residues long. Trimming removed 4 bases at V and 7 bases at J, with 14 bases between. Written as DNA, the CDR3 is TGTGCCAGCAGTTCCCGTCTAGGTTCGGAGCAGTACTTC. This codes for CASSSRLGSEQYF.

V and J are TRBV14 and TRBJ2-1; 8 bases map to TRBD2. CDR3 length equals 13 residues. V lost 5 bases to trimming and J lost 15 bases; unmatched junction nucleotides: 12. Germline V CDR1 and CDR2: SGHDN, FVKESK. For the CDR3, the DNA is TGTGCCAGCAGCAGCGGACTCGGGAGGGCCGTGTTCTTC. This translates into CASSSGLGRAVFF.

This clone was seen only once. The J gene is TRBJ1-5, the V gene TRBV5-6; D is uncertain. This CDR3 contains 14 residues. Trimming took off 4 bases at V and 5 bases at J, with 13 bases between the two ends. Germline V CDR1 and CDR2: SGHDT, YYEEEE. As DNA, the CDR3 is TGTGCCAGCAGCCCTCGGTTCTCGGATCAGCCCCAGCATTTT. The encoded protein is CASSPRFSDQPQHF.

This chain links TRBV15 with TRBJ1-6; TRBD1 matches 10 bases. The CDR3 runs to 17 residues. Germline V gene sequence: CDR1 LNHNV, CDR2 YYDKDF (reference sequence). Unmatched junction bases numbered 10, after V lost 1 base and J lost 10 bases. In nucleotides, the CDR3 is TGTGCCACCAGCAGAGGGACAGGGGGTGTTGGGCGCTCACCCCTCCACTTT. Translated, it gives CATSRGTGGVGRSPLHF.

The chain couples TRBV19 to TRBJ2-1; D might be TRBD2 (5 bases). The length of the CDR3 is 13 residues. The V and J ends lost 6 bases and 9 bases respectively, with 15 bases between them. Germline assignment: CDR1 LNHDA and CDR2 SQIVND (reference sequence). CDR3 sequence (DNA): TGTGCCAGTAGCCGAACTAGAGATCTTGAGCAGTTCTTC. Translated, it gives CASSRTRDLEQFF.

V gene TRBV7-9 combines with J gene TRBJ2-2; D is uncertain. CDR1 and CDR2 (germline): SEHNR, FQNEAQ (reference sequence). Trimming shortened V by 1 base and J by 0 bases, and 15 bases separated the two germline ends. This CDR3 has 18 residues. The chain's CDR3 is CASSLGRGVWANTGELFF. CDR3 DNA sequence: TGTGCCAGCAGCTTAGGACGCGGCGTTTGGGCGAACACCGGGGAGCTGTTTTTT.

The V and J genes are TRBV2 and TRBJ1-2, with D tentatively TRBD1 (6 bases). Deletions cut 6 bases from V and 6 bases from J, with 11 bases between. The CDR3 extends over 12 amino acids. In germline, CDR1 is SNHLY, CDR2 FYNNEI. The CDR3 loop reads CASRQGTDGYTF. CDR3 DNA sequence: TGTGCCAGCAGACAGGGTACCGATGGCTACACCTTC.

This chain joins TRBV19 and TRBJ2-3; D is possibly TRBD1 or TRBD2 (5 bases each). This CDR3 comprises 15 residues. Germline CDR1 is LNHDA and CDR2 is SQIVND (reference sequence). V lost 2 bases to trimming and J lost 2 bases, with 11 bases between them. As DNA, the CDR3 is TGTGCCAGTAGTATATTCCTGGGGACCACAGATACGCAGTATTTT. Protein: CASSIFLGTTDTQYF.

The rearrangement joins TRBV7-2 to TRBJ2-1; possibly TRBD1 or TRBD2 for D (6 bases each). Germline V gene sequence: CDR1 SGHTA, CDR2 FQGNSA. Trimming pared 6 bases from V and 2 bases from J, leaving 20 bases between. The CDR3 is made up of 17 amino acids. CDR3 DNA: TGTGCCAGCAGTCACGAGGGGAACGGGGGCCCCTACAATGAGCAGTTCTTC. Translated: CASSHEGNGGPYNEQFF.

The chain employs TRBV7-7 and TRBJ2-2, with D unclear. The CDR3 contains 13 residues. V lost 3 bases, J lost 6 bases, and 8 bases lay in between. Germline CDR1 reads SSHAT; CDR2 reads FNYEAQ (reference sequence). The DNA for the CDR3 is TGTGCCAGCAGCTTTGCGTCGGCCGGGGAGCTGTTTTTT. Its translation: CASSFASAGELFF.

This chain uses TRBV6-5 with TRBJ2-7; 8 bases fit TRBD2. Germline-derived CDR1 and CDR2 are MNHEY and SVGAGI. With 2 bases clipped from V and 4 bases from J, the junction kept 7 bases outside the gene matches. The CDR3 runs to 15 residues. CDR3 sequence: CASSYTIGGAYEQYF. CDR3 DNA: TGTGCCAGCAGTTACACCATCGGGGGGGCGTACGAGCAGTACTTC.

The rearrangement links TRBV25-1 to TRBJ2-7; D is possibly TRBD2 (5 bases). The V end was cut by 1 base, the J end by 2 bases, with 15 bases between. The CDR3 spans 16 residues. Per the germline V gene, CDR1 is MGHDK and CDR2 is SYGVNS. Here the CDR3 reads CASSEFGGFNPYEQYF. The CDR3 DNA reads as TGTGCCAGCAGTGAATTTGGAGGTTTTAATCCCTACGAGCAGTACTTC.

V and J are TRBV7-2 and TRBJ1-2; TRBD1 might be the D (5 bases). V shed 5 bases and J shed 1 base, with 26 bases lying between them. This CDR3 contains 19 residues. Germline CDR1 reads SGHTA; CDR2 reads FQGNSA. The CDR3 sequence: CASSPRGGGGPQGNYGYTF. DNA of the CDR3: TGTGCCAGCAGCCCCAGAGGTGGGGGAGGGCCTCAGGGTAACTATGGCTACACCTTC. Complete variable domain (other parts from reference TRBV7-2 and TRBJ1-2): GAGVSQSPSNKVTEKGKDVELRCDPISGHTALYWYRQSLGQGLEFLIYFQGNSAPDKSGLPSDRFSAERTGGSVSTLTIQRTQQEDSAVYLCASSPRGGGGPQGNYGYTFGSGTRLTVV.

CDR3 bases: TGCGCCAGCAGCCAATCGGGGTTCCGTGAAAAACTGTTTTTT. Its protein is CASSQSGFREKLFF. This chain uses TRBV4-3 with TRBJ1-4; D is undetermined. CDR3 size: 14 residues. Trimming left V 2 bases short and J 7 bases short, with 11 bases between. Germline CDR1 reads LGHNA; CDR2 reads YSLEER.

The J gene is TRBJ2-7, the V gene TRBV6-6; D gene uncertain. Germline CDR1 and CDR2: MNHNY and SVGAGI (reference sequence). The V and J ends lost 2 bases and 7 bases respectively, with 21 bases between them. The CDR3 is made up of 16 amino acids. CDR3 in amino acids: CASSYQVIEETGEQYF. CDR3 DNA sequence: TGTGCCAGCAGTTACCAGGTAATAGAGGAAACTGGGGAGCAGTACTTC.

The V and J genes are TRBV7-9 and TRBJ2-3; no clear D gene. CDR3 length equals 16 residues. Between the trimmed V and J ends, which lost 5 bases and 3 bases, there was a span of 18 bases. CDR1 and CDR2 (germline): SEHNR, FQNEAQ (reference sequence). CDR3 residues: CASSRSSASGTDTQYF. Here the CDR3 DNA reads TGTGCCAGCAGCCGTTCTTCTGCGTCTGGGACAGATACGCAGTATTTT. Using reference TRBV7-9 and TRBJ2-3 for the parts outside the CDR3, the full variable domain is DTGVSQNPRHKITKRGQNVTFRCDPISEHNRLYWYRQTLGQGPEFLTYFQNEAQLEKSRLLSDRFSAERPKGSFSTLEIQRTEQGDSAMYLCASSRSSASGTDTQYFGPGTRLTVL.

The chain joins TRBV5-1 to TRBJ1-1, with a tentative D call TRBD1 (5 bases). Germline V lookup: CDR1 SGHRS, CDR2 YFSETQ. The CDR3 is 13 residues long. V was trimmed by 0 bases and J by 6 bases, leaving 9 bases between them. CDR3: CASSLARGAEAFF. As DNA, the CDR3 is TGCGCCAGCAGCTTGGCCCGGGGGGCTGAAGCTTTCTTT.

The chain combines TRBV6-5 with TRBJ1-1; the D gene is possibly TRBD1 (6 bases). The V end lost 2 bases, the J end lost 4 bases, and 11 bases lay between the germline ends. The CDR3 has 14 amino acids. CDR1 is MNHEY and CDR2 is SVGAGI in the germline V gene. The CDR3 region has the DNA TGTGCCAGCAGTTACACCAGGGGTGGCACTGAAGCTTTCTTT. Its protein is CASSYTRGGTEAFF.

The chain carries TRBV4-3 and TRBJ1-4; 9 nucleotides match TRBD1. The CDR3 consists of 15 residues. V lost 3 bases and J lost 8; bases outside the gene matches: 7. Germline values: CDR1 LGHNA, CDR2 YSLEER. The CDR3 spells CASSQDTGGEEKLFF. Here the CDR3 DNA reads TGCGCCAGCAGCCAGGACACAGGGGGCGAAGAAAAACTGTTTTTT.

In its sample, this clone was seen a few times. V gene TRBV10-3 combines with J gene TRBJ2-1; D unresolved. The CDR3 contains 12 residues. The V end was cut by 2 bases, the J end by 4 bases, with 3 bases between. The germline V gene encodes CDR1 ENHRY and CDR2 SYGVKD. CDR3 coding DNA: TGTGCCATCAGTGAGGGATACAATGAGCAGTTCTTC. This sequence encodes CAISEGYNEQFF.

The chain is built from TRBV7-3 and TRBJ2-1, with 7 bases that match TRBD2. The germline V gene encodes CDR1 SGHTA and CDR2 FQGTGA. This CDR3 has 15 residues. Trimming cost V 3 bases and J 4 bases; bases outside gene matches: 6. The CDR3 DNA follows: TGTGCCAGCAGCTTTGGACTAGGGGATTACAATGAGCAGTTCTTC. This codes for CASSFGLGDYNEQFF.

V is TRBV6-5 and J is TRBJ2-3, with D unresolved. Germline V gene lookup returns CDR1 MNHEY and CDR2 SVGAGI. V lost 6 bases and J lost 4, with 14 bases in between. CDR3 length: 14 residues. The CDR3 sequence is CASRPGLWADTQYF. CDR3 nucleotides: TGTGCCAGCAGGCCCGGGTTATGGGCAGATACGCAGTATTTT.

The rearrangement uses TRBV7-9 and TRBJ2-6; 9 bases map to TRBD1. Germline V gives CDR1 SEHNR, CDR2 FQNEAQ (reference sequence). With 5 bases clipped from V and 1 base from J, the junction kept 9 bases outside the gene matches. The CDR3 has 18 residues. DNA of the CDR3: TGTGCCAGCAGCCCCCCCCCGGGGACAGGGTCTGGGGCCAACGTCCTGACTTTC. It yields the protein CASSPPPGTGSGANVLTF. Together with reference TRBV7-9 and TRBJ2-6, the CDR3 gives the full variable domain: DTGVSQNPRHKITKRGQNVTFRCDPISEHNRLYWYRQTLGQGPEFLTYFQNEAQLEKSRLLSDRFSAERPKGSFSTLEIQRTEQGDSAMYLCASSPPPGTGSGANVLTFGAGSRLTVL.

This chain connects TRBV7-8 to TRBJ2-1; D uncertain. This CDR3 is 15 amino acids long. Per the germline V gene, CDR1 is SGHVS and CDR2 is FQNEAQ. V was shortened by 1 base and J by 2 bases, with 9 bases between the two germline ends. The CDR3 here is CASSLGLGTYNEQFF. In DNA, the CDR3 is TGTGCCAGCAGCTTAGGGCTTGGGACCTACAATGAGCAGTTCTTC.

The chain carries TRBV11-2 and TRBJ1-1; D may be TRBD1 (5 bases). This CDR3 region has 14 residues. Trimming took off 4 bases at V and 3 bases at J, with 12 bases between the two ends. The germline gives CDR1 SGHAT, CDR2 FQNNGV. The CDR3 sequence is CASSSRGEDTEAFF. The CDR3 coding sequence is TGTGCCAGCAGCTCCCGAGGGGAGGACACTGAAGCTTTCTTT.

This clone was picked up one time. The CDR3 spells CASSFGTGQETQYF. The CDR3 nucleotides are TGTGCCAGCAGCTTTGGGACAGGGCAAGAGACCCAGTACTTC. V is TRBV9 and J is TRBJ2-5; 9 positions match TRBD1. This CDR3 spans 14 amino acids. Germline-derived CDR1 and CDR2 are SGDLS and YYNGEE. V trimming: 4 bases; J trimming: 2 bases; junction bases outside the gene matches: 3.

The chain has TRBV6-1 and TRBJ2-1; the D is unclear. The CDR3 totals 15 residues. Trimming stripped 4 bases from V and 0 bases from J, with 10 bases between. In germline, CDR1 is MNHNS, CDR2 SASEGT. CDR3 in DNA: TGTGCCAGCAGTGCCCAGGTAGGCTCCTACAATGAGCAGTTCTTC. Translation gives CASSAQVGSYNEQFF.

The rearrangement joins TRBV19 to TRBJ2-5; D may be TRBD2 (5 bases). The V end was cut by 4 bases, the J end by 2 bases, with 11 bases between. Germline loops: CDR1 LNHDA, CDR2 SQIVND (reference sequence). The CDR3 covers 14 residues. CDR3 amino acids: CASSTDGGQETQYF. CDR3 nucleotides: TGTGCCAGTAGTACTGACGGAGGTCAAGAGACCCAGTACTTC.

The chain uses TRBV4-1 and TRBJ1-4; D not resolved. Germline CDR1 MGHRA, CDR2 YSYEKL. The CDR3 has 12 residues. The V and J ends lost 1 base and 10 bases respectively, with 7 bases between them. The DNA for the CDR3 is TGCGCCAGCAGCCAAGTTGGAGGAAAACTGTTTTTT. Its protein product is CASSQVGGKLFF.

V usage is TRBV27 and J usage is TRBJ2-6, with 9 nucleotides matching TRBD1. The CDR3 has 15 amino acids. Germline V CDR1 and CDR2: MNHEY, SMNVEV (reference sequence). J lost 2 bases, V lost 5 bases, and 1 base had no gene match. The CDR3 DNA follows: TGTGCCAGCAGTACAGGGGGCGCTGGGGCCAACGTCCTGACTTTC. Protein sequence: CASSTGGAGANVLTF.

The V call is TRBV13, the J call TRBJ2-7, with 11 bases that match TRBD2. With 5 bases clipped from V and 6 bases from J, the junction kept 9 bases outside the gene matches. The CDR3 is made up of 15 amino acids. Germline CDR1 and CDR2: PRHDT and FYEKMQ (reference sequence). The CDR3 coding sequence is TGTGCCAGCAGCCCCTGGACTAGCGGGCGTGGCGAGCAGTACTTC. Translation: CASSPWTSGRGEQYF.